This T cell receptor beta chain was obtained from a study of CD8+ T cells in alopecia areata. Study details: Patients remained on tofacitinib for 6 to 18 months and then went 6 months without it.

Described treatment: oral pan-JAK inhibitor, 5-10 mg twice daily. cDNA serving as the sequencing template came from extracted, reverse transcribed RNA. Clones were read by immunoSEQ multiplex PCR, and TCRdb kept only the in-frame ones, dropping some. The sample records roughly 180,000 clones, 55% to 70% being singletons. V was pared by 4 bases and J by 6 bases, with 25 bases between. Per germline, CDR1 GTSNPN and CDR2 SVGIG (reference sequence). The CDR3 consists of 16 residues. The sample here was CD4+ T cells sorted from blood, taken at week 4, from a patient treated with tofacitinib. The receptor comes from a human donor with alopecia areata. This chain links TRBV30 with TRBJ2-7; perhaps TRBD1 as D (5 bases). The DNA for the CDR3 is TGTGCCTGGACCTTCGTCGGCAGGGTCGGGTTAGGCGAGCAGTACTTC. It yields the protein CAWTFVGRVGLGEQYF. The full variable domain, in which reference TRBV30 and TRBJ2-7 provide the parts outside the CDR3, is SQTIHQWPATLVQPVGSPLSLECTVEGTSNPNLYWYRQAAGRGLQLLFYSVGIGQISSEVPQNLSASRPQDRQFILSSKKLLLSDSGFYLCAWTFVGRVGLGEQYFGPGTRLTVT.